This T cell receptor beta chain was identified during a study of cytomegalovirus exposure and HLA in healthy donors. The CDR3 spans 16 residues. CDR1 and CDR2 (germline): MGHRA, YSYEKL. The V and J ends lost 4 bases and 5 bases, in that order; junction bases with no gene match: 12. Researchers ran the PCR with 60 Vbeta and 13 Jbeta primers. TCRdb's table, derived via immunoSEQ multiplex PCR, lists solely in-frame clones and lacks some. Its table lists 200,000 or so clones. Notes on the study in general: Evidence from a later analysis indicated that most CMV-associated TCR beta chains looked HLA-restricted. The CMV antigen specificity of a few CMV-associated chains was confirmed through in vitro analysis. According to the study, roughly 160 TCR beta chains were cytomegalovirus-associated. Presence/absence analyses rested on an assumption that sequencing depth was roughly uniform across donors.

About this clone: Its antigen is unknown.

Sequencing was carried out using PBMCs. The rearrangement uses TRBV4-1 and TRBJ1-1; TRBD1 agrees at 8 bases. The receptor was isolated from a boy aged 5-17 years in good health and CMV-seronegative. CDR3 sequence: CASSLHGQGRSTEAFF. CDR3 coding DNA: TGCGCCAGCAGCCTCCACGGACAGGGCCGGAGTACTGAAGCTTTCTTT.